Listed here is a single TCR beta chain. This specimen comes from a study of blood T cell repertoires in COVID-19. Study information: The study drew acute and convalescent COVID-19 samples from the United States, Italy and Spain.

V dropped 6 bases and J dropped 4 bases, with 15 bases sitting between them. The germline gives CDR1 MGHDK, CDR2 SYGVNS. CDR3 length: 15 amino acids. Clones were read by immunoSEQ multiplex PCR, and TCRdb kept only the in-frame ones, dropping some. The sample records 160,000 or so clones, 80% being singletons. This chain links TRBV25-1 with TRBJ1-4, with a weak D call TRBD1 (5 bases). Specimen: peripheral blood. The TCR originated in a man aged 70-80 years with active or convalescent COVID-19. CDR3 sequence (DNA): TGTGCCAGCAGATATACAGGTTCGGGTAATGAAAAACTGTTTTTT. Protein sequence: CASRYTGSGNEKLFF.